This passage covers 14 T cell receptor beta chains from one sample sequenced in a study of cytomegalovirus exposure and HLA in healthy donors. The PCR used 60 Vbeta and 13 Jbeta primers. This table comes from immunoSEQ multiplex PCR, and its TCRdb copy is limited to in-frame clones, with some not included. The table lists about 200,000 clones, approximately 70% of them singletons, with less than 3% in the top ten. Sequenced sample: PBMCs. The receptors were sampled from a man aged 40-50 years in good health and CMV-seropositive.

This clone has only a few counts. This chain links TRBV6-6 with TRBJ2-2; 7 positions agree with TRBD2. Germline CDR1 reads MNHNY; CDR2 reads SVGAGI (reference sequence). Germline trimming cut 2 bases from V and 3 bases from J; bases unmatched to any gene: 0. There are 14 residues in the CDR3. CDR3: CASSYAGDTGELFF. The CDR3, as DNA: TGTGCCAGCAGTTACGCGGGGGACACCGGGGAGCTGTTTTTT.

The genes are TRBV9 and TRBJ1-6; a weak D match, TRBD1 (6 bases). The CDR3 contains 13 residues. Germline V gives CDR1 SGDLS, CDR2 YYNGEE. Trimming took 4 bases from V and 10 from J, leaving 12 bases between them. The CDR3 DNA sequence: TGTGCCAGCAGCTTTAGACAGGCGTCACCCCTCCACTTT. Translation gives CASSFRQASPLHF. Complete variable domain (other parts from reference TRBV9 and TRBJ1-6): DSGVTQTPKHLITATGQRVTLRCSPRSGDLSVYWYQQSLDQGLQFLIQYYNGEERAKGNILERFSAQQFPDLHSELNLSSLELGDSALYFCASSFRQASPLHFGNGTRLTVT.

This clone was counted a few times. The chain is built from TRBV29-1 and TRBJ2-7; possibly TRBD1 for D (5 bases). CDR1 and CDR2 from the germline V gene are SQVTM and ANQGSEA. Trimming left V 0 bases short and J 0 bases short, with 12 bases between. The CDR3 is 15 residues long. The CDR3 DNA sequence: TGCAGCGTTGAAGAAGAACAGGATGCCTCCTACGAGCAGTACTTC. Residues: CSVEEEQDASYEQYF.

There are a few counts of this clone. The gene calls are TRBV6-1 and TRBJ1-6; weak D call: TRBD1 (6 bases). From germline, CDR1 is MNHNS and CDR2 SASEGT. The CDR3 runs 15 residues. V gave up 2 bases and J gave up 8 bases, with 13 bases separating them. CDR3 bases: TGTGCCAGCAGTGAAAGGGGCAGGGGAGATTCACCCCTCCACTTT. Its translation: CASSERGRGDSPLHF.

CDR3 sequence reads: CASSLGRDYEQYF. The CDR3 DNA sequence: TGTGCCAGCAGCTTGGGCAGGGACTACGAGCAGTACTTC. V is TRBV7-9 and J is TRBJ2-7; a weak D match, TRBD1 (5 bases). Germline V gene sequence: CDR1 SEHNR, CDR2 FQNEAQ (reference sequence). The CDR3 spans 13 residues. Trimming took off 3 bases at V and 3 bases at J, with 9 bases between the two ends. Full variable domain (outside the CDR3, taken from reference TRBV7-9 and TRBJ2-7): DTGVSQNPRHKITKRGQNVTFRCDPISEHNRLYWYRQTLGQGPEFLTYFQNEAQLEKSRLLSDRFSAERPKGSFSTLEIQRTEQGDSAMYLCASSLGRDYEQYFGPGTRLTVT.

This clone was counted a few times. The chain employs TRBV19 and TRBJ2-7, with 9 nucleotides matching TRBD1. Germline V CDR1 and CDR2: LNHDA, SQIVND (reference sequence). The CDR3 covers 15 residues. V gave up 4 bases and J gave up 2 bases; unmatched junction bases: 6. CDR3 sequence: CASSTNRGPTYEQYF. CDR3 DNA: TGTGCCAGTAGTACGAACAGGGGGCCCACCTACGAGCAGTACTTC.

There are a few counts of this clone. V gene TRBV4-3 combines with J gene TRBJ2-4, with D possibly matching TRBD1 (6 bases). V was cut by 2 bases and J by 8 bases, with 13 bases left in between. The CDR3 spans 14 residues. From germline, CDR1 is LGHNA and CDR2 YSLEER. CDR3 bases: TGCGCCAGCAGCCAAACACCACAGGGAGACATTCAGTACTTC. It yields the protein CASSQTPQGDIQYF.

This clone showed up just a few times. The chain joins TRBV5-8 to TRBJ1-6; 8 nucleotides line up with TRBD1. This CDR3 contains 15 residues. With 1 base clipped from V and 8 bases from J, the junction kept 5 bases outside the gene matches. Germline V gives CDR1 SGHTS, CDR2 YDEGEE. The CDR3 DNA is TGTGCCAGCAGCTTGCAGGGGGCTTCGCATTCACCCCTCCACTTT. This translates into CASSLQGASHSPLHF.

The gene calls are TRBV7-2 and TRBJ1-1; the match to TRBD1 covers 10 bases. The CDR3 is made up of 14 amino acids. V lost 4 bases and J lost 4; bases outside the gene matches: 3. Germline CDR1 and CDR2: SGHTA and FQGNSA. DNA for the CDR3: TGTGCCAGCAGCTCGGACAGGGGGGGCACTGAAGCTTTCTTT. It specifies CASSSDRGGTEAFF.

The rearrangement uses TRBV5-1 and TRBJ1-1, with 11 bases aligning to TRBD1. This CDR3 has 15 residues. Germline V gives CDR1 SGHRS, CDR2 YFSETQ. Unmatched junction bases numbered 6, after V lost 4 bases and J lost 4 bases. CDR3 in DNA: TGCGCCAGCAGCCCGGGACAGGGGGAAGGCACTGAAGCTTTCTTT. Translated: CASSPGQGEGTEAFF.

The gene calls are TRBV6-1 and TRBJ2-7, with 8 positions matching TRBD1. The CDR3 contains 14 residues. In germline, CDR1 is MNHNS, CDR2 SASEGT. V was pared by 3 bases and J by 5 bases, with 6 bases of the junction left unmatched. The CDR3 DNA reads as TGTGCCAGCAGTGAGATGAGGACAGGGAACGAGCAGTACTTC. This codes for CASSEMRTGNEQYF.

CDR3 bases: TGTGCCAGCAGTTTATCACAGGGGAACACTGAAGCTTTCTTT. The encoded protein is CASSLSQGNTEAFF. This chain connects TRBV28 to TRBJ1-1, with D tentatively TRBD1 (6 bases). The germline V gene has CDR1 MDHEN and CDR2 SYDVKM. This CDR3 has 14 amino acids. V was trimmed by 1 base and J by 1 base, leaving 7 bases between them.

This chain joins TRBV18 and TRBJ2-1, with 7 bases aligning to TRBD1. Germline CDR1 reads KGHSH; CDR2 reads LQKENI. The V segment lost 2 bases and the J segment 7 bases; nucleotides outside the gene matches: 14. The CDR3 extends over 17 amino acids. The CDR3 loop is CASSPRSVETGNNEQFF. CDR3 coding DNA: TGTGCCAGCTCACCAAGGTCAGTGGAGACAGGGAATAATGAGCAGTTCTTC.

V and J are TRBV7-8 and TRBJ2-1; 10 bases fit TRBD1. The CDR3 extends over 14 amino acids. The germline V gene encodes CDR1 SGHVS and CDR2 FQNEAQ. With 5 bases clipped from V and 8 bases from J, the junction kept 6 bases outside the gene matches. This CDR3 is CASSVGTGDDEQFF. Here the CDR3 DNA reads TGTGCCAGCAGCGTAGGGACAGGGGATGATGAGCAGTTCTTC.